This T cell receptor (beta chain) was sequenced for a study of response to subunit inactivated influenza vaccine. V gave up 8 bases and J gave up 2 bases; unmatched junction bases: 3. The CDR3 contains 14 residues. TCRdb reprocessed the RT-PCR reads with MiXCR, giving one entry per CDR3 protein. Of some 600,000 distinct CDR3 sequences in the sample, around 15% were seen once. This receptor was identified in a man aged 50 to 59 who received an inactivated influenza vaccine. Here the sequenced sample was PBMCs from blood, taken 14 to 15 days before vaccination. The chain uses TRBV12-3 or TRBV12-4 and TRBJ2-2, with 9 bases lining up with TRBD1. CDR3 sequence (DNA): TGTGCCAGCGAGGGACAGGGAAACACCGGGGAGCTGTTTTTT. Residues: CASEGQGNTGELFF.